Included here is one TCR beta chain sequence, with context. Under the authors' procedure: Amplification with reference gene primers provided the estimates of nucleated cell counts. Produced via immunoSEQ multiplex PCR; TCRdb's table is partial and in-frame only. The V and J calls and clone size come from that table; D and trimming were worked out from the DNA. This repertoire shows 70,000 to 95,000 clones, about 96% found once; its top ten account for approximately 4.3%. The data belong to a study of blood T cell repertoires in COVID-19. The wider study: Spain, Italy and the United States supplied samples that represented acute and convalescent COVID-19. From T cells, B-cell-depleted T cells, or PBMCs came the material, which was cDNA or gDNA.

The CDR3 runs to 13 residues. V dropped 6 bases and J dropped 7 bases, with 12 bases sitting between them. Germline CDR1 ENHRY, CDR2 SYGVKD. The gene calls are TRBV10-3 and TRBJ1-4; no firm D call. The receptor was derived from a human donor with active COVID-19. The donor label of this sample is uncertain. Sequencing was carried out using peripheral blood. DNA of the CDR3: TGTGCCATCAGGGTGGAACCAGGTGAAAAACTGTTTTTT. This codes for CAIRVEPGEKLFF.